The 16 T cell receptor beta chains reported below all come from one sample, sequenced in a study of vaccination and CD4 T cells after COVID-19. These receptors' antigens are unknown. This sample's treatment: roughly ten-day PBMC culture with coronavirus spike peptide pools or control peptides (ViraFEST assay). CD4+ T-cell collection from the unexposed donor predated the COVID-19 pandemic (2011-2018). Scientists ran DNA taken from cultured CD4+ T cells through the Oncomine TCR Beta short-read assay for sequencing. MiXCR, run by TCRdb on the PCR reads, gives a single entry per CDR3 protein. The sample holds 9,700 or so distinct CDR3 sequences, about 34% seen once. What was sequenced was CD4+ T cells from blood, cultured in vitro. The receptors originated from a human donor in good health.

This chain joins TRBV12-3 or TRBV12-4 and TRBJ1-5, with a weak D call TRBD1 (5 bases). The CDR3 consists of 13 residues. The germline V and J ends were trimmed by 3 bases and 7 bases, with 10 bases remaining between them. The CDR3 nucleotides read TGTGCCAGCAGTTTGGGGCGGGGGCAGCCCCAGCATTTT. It specifies CASSLGRGQPQHF.

This chain connects TRBV6-5 to TRBJ1-1; no reliable D call. This CDR3 has 12 residues. V gave up 4 bases and J gave up 1 base, with 4 bases separating them. Germline values: CDR1 MNHEY, CDR2 SVGAGI. CDR3 protein: CASSFTNTEAFF. The CDR3 region has the DNA TGTGCCAGCAGTTTCACGAACACTGAAGCTTTCTTT.

This rearrangement joins TRBV6-4 to TRBJ1-1; D not certain. V lost 6 bases, J lost 3 bases, and 14 bases lay in between. Germline CDR1 reads MRHNA; CDR2 reads SNTAGT. The length of the CDR3 is 14 residues. The CDR3 spells CASRRYMDHTEAFF. CDR3 coding DNA: TGTGCCAGCAGGCGCTATATGGATCACACTGAAGCTTTCTTT.

This clonotype occurred a few times. V and J are TRBV6-4 and TRBJ2-1; the match to TRBD2 covers 11 bases. The J segment lost 0 bases and the V segment lost 8 bases, leaving 6 bases of the junction unmatched. In germline, CDR1 is MRHNA, CDR2 SNTAGT. This CDR3 contains 16 residues. CDR3 residues: CASSILAGDSYNEQFF. The CDR3 DNA follows: TGTGCCAGCTCCATACTAGCGGGGGACTCCTACAATGAGCAGTTCTTC.

This sequence joins TRBV5-1 and TRBJ1-1; D is ambiguous. The CDR3 is made up of 13 amino acids. Germline lookup yields CDR1 SGHRS and CDR2 YFSETQ. Trimming pared 3 bases from V and 4 bases from J, leaving 10 bases between. CDR3 nucleotide sequence: TGCGCCAGCAGCTGGGCAAGGGCCACTGAAGCTTTCTTT. It encodes CASSWARATEAFF.

The chain combines TRBV10-3 with TRBJ1-1; maybe TRBD1 (5 bases). The CDR3 consists of 15 residues. V was cut by 4 bases and J by 3 bases, with 15 bases left in between. Germline-derived CDR1 and CDR2 are ENHRY and SYGVKD. The CDR3 region is CAISAQGKEYTEAFF. DNA of the CDR3: TGTGCCATCAGTGCTCAGGGTAAGGAGTACACTGAAGCTTTCTTT.

This clonotype is deemed medium-sized. The J gene is TRBJ1-5, the V gene TRBV20-1; D is uncertain. CDR1 and CDR2 from the germline V gene are DFQATT and SNEGSKA (reference sequence). This CDR3 contains 14 residues. V was pared by 7 bases and J by 0 bases, with 13 bases between. In nucleotides, the CDR3 is TGCAGTGGGAAAGCGGGGAATAGCAATCAGCCCCAGCATTTT. It is translated as CSGKAGNSNQPQHF.

This chain uses TRBV5-1 with TRBJ2-1, with a tentative D call TRBD2 (6 bases). Trimming took off 2 bases at V and 5 bases at J, with 8 bases between the two ends. The CDR3 is 13 residues long. CDR1 and CDR2 from the germline V gene are SGHRS and YFSETQ. The CDR3 nucleotides read TGCGCCAGCAGCTTCGTAGCGGACAATGAGCAGTTCTTC. Amino acids: CASSFVADNEQFF. The complete variable domain, with remaining parts taken from reference TRBV5-1 and TRBJ2-1, reads KAGVTQTPRYLIKTRGQQVTLSCSPISGHRSVSWYQQTPGQGLQFLFEYFSETQRNKGNFPGRFSGRQFSNSRSEMNVSTLELGDSALYLCASSFVADNEQFFGPGTRLTVL.

V and J are TRBV20-1 and TRBJ2-5; D gene unclear. Germline CDR1 and CDR2: DFQATT and SNEGSKA (reference sequence). The CDR3 extends over 12 amino acids. The V gene lost 2 bases and the J gene lost 5 bases, with 9 bases spanning the gap. The CDR3 DNA reads TGCAGTGCTAGACCCGGCGGTGAGACCCAGTACTTC. This gives the protein CSARPGGETQYF.

Only a few counts were recorded for this clonotype. This sequence joins TRBV7-3 and TRBJ2-3; weak D call: TRBD1 (5 bases). The V gene's germline CDR1 is SGHTA and CDR2 FQGTGA. The CDR3 extends over 15 amino acids. V shed 1 base and J shed 6 bases, with 14 bases lying between them. CDR3 nucleotides: TGTGCCAGCAGCTTAATGGGCAGGGCCGTGGATACGCAGTATTTT. It is translated as CASSLMGRAVDTQYF.

This clonotype was detected only a few times. The chain links TRBV20-1 to TRBJ1-5; D remains unclear. The V end lost 3 bases, the J end lost 0 bases, and 6 bases lay between the germline ends. CDR3 length: 13 amino acids. CDR1 is DFQATT and CDR2 is SNEGSKA in the germline V gene (reference sequence). In nucleotides, the CDR3 is TGCAGTGCTAGGGGAGATAGCAATCAGCCCCAGCATTTT. The encoded protein is CSARGDSNQPQHF.

V and J are TRBV7-2 and TRBJ1-6, with 7 bases that match TRBD1. This CDR3 is 16 amino acids long. Trimming at V came to 1 base and at J to 5 bases, leaving 5 bases not matched to a gene. Looked up from germline, CDR1 is SGHTA and CDR2 is FQGNSA. The CDR3 sequence: CASSLVAGQNNSPLHF. CDR3 bases: TGTGCCAGCAGCTTAGTGGCGGGACAGAATAATTCACCCCTCCACTTT.

This chain joins TRBV20-1 and TRBJ2-7, with D perhaps TRBD1 (5 bases). The V end lost 5 bases, the J end lost 0 bases, and 17 bases lay between the germline ends. There are 15 residues in the CDR3. Germline V gene sequence: CDR1 DFQATT, CDR2 SNEGSKA (reference sequence). CDR3 sequence (DNA): TGCAGTGCTTACCCACTGGGGCAGAGCTCCTACGAGCAGTACTTC. It is translated as CSAYPLGQSSYEQYF.

The chain employs TRBV20-1 and TRBJ2-7; no clear D gene. Germline CDR1 and CDR2: DFQATT and SNEGSKA (reference sequence). The CDR3 has 12 residues. V lost 4 bases and J 0 bases, leaving 7 bases between the germline ends. For the CDR3, the DNA is TGCAGTGCTACCCCAGGCTCCTACGAGCAGTACTTC. Amino acids: CSATPGSYEQYF.

The chain uses TRBV7-4 and TRBJ2-7; 9 nucleotides align to TRBD2. Germline V gene lookup returns CDR1 SGHVT and CDR2 SQSDAQ. Germline trimming cut 5 bases from V and 3 bases from J; bases unmatched to any gene: 17. The CDR3 spans 18 residues. The CDR3 DNA sequence: TGTGCCAGCAGCCCACTACCACCTAGCGGGGTGAAGAACTACGAGCAGTACTTC. Translated: CASSPLPPSGVKNYEQYF.

Points on this clonotype: One end of the junction varies from germline; a read error may be responsible. This rearrangement joins TRBV29-1 to TRBJ2-3; D assignment may be TRBD1 or TRBD2 (5 bases each). The CDR3 totals 15 residues. The germline V gene encodes CDR1 SQVTM and CDR2 ANQGSEA. This CDR3 reads CSVAGTPQGTDAQYF. The CDR3 DNA reads as TGCAGCGTTGCCGGGACCCCGCAGGGTACAGATGCGCAGTATTTT.